These T cell receptor beta chains were read from a single sample in a study of shared clonotypes between healthy human individuals. Clones were read by immunoSEQ multiplex PCR, and TCRdb kept only the in-frame ones, dropping some. The sample lists about 110,000 clones, less than 80% seen once, with roughly a quarter in the top ten. Source material: memory CD8+ T cells sorted from blood. These receptors were taken from a woman in her 30s in good health. The CDR3 runs from the conserved cysteine through the conserved F or W. A D gene is named only where the DNA matches it firmly. Only part of the rows carry a size: once, few, many, or a class if the clone is expanded.

j_call,clone_size,v_call,d_call,cdr3_aa,cdr3_nt
TRBJ1-3,few,TRBV27,-,CASSTRLVSGNTIYF,TGTGCCAGCAGTACGCGACTGGTCTCTGGAAACACCATATATTTT
TRBJ2-7,-,TRBV4-2,TRBD1,CASSHGDRGNEQYF,TGTGCCAGCAGCCATGGGGACAGGGGAAACGAGCAGTACTTC
TRBJ2-3,many,TRBV6-1,TRBD2,CASSELAGVDTQYF,TGTGCCAGCAGTGAACTAGCGGGAGTGGATACGCAGTATTTT
TRBJ2-2,-,TRBV11-2,-,CASSLAQGIPYGELFF,TGTGCCAGCAGCTTAGCCCAGGGAATACCATACGGGGAGCTGTTTTTT
TRBJ2-7,few,TRBV6-1,-,CASRDGAGEQYF,TGTGCCAGCAGAGATGGGGCAGGCGAGCAGTACTTC
TRBJ2-7,few,TRBV2,-,CASSAGLLWSYEQYF,TGTGCCAGCAGTGCCGGACTGCTGTGGTCCTACGAGCAGTACTTC
TRBJ2-1,-,TRBV6-4,-,CASSDTPGEGHEQFF,TGTGCCAGCAGTGACACCCCGGGAGAAGGCCATGAGCAGTTCTTC
TRBJ2-7,-,TRBV6-1,TRBD1,CASVPDRGYEQYF,TGTGCCAGTGTCCCGGACAGGGGCTACGAGCAGTACTTC
TRBJ2-7,many,TRBV5-4,TRBD1,CASRPGQDPYEQYF,TGTGCCAGCAGGCCCGGACAGGATCCCTACGAGCAGTACTTC
TRBJ2-3,-,TRBV7-5,-,CVRSPGGGRASDTQYF,TGTGTCAGAAGCCCGGGGGGCGGGAGGGCGTCTGATACGCAGTATTTT
TRBJ2-3,-,TRBV7-9,-,CASQQGTDTQYF,TGTGCCAGCCAACAGGGCACAGATACGCAGTATTTT
TRBJ2-1,-,TRBV7-9,-,CASTINSESYNEQFF,TGTGCCAGCACCATTAATAGCGAGTCCTACAATGAGCAGTTCTTC
TRBJ2-2,-,TRBV9,TRBD2,CASSARSGGIGELFF,TGTGCCAGCAGCGCCCGGTCCGGGGGGATTGGGGAGCTGTTTTTT
TRBJ1-2,-,TRBV6-6,-,CASSNGRSLDLSGYTF,TGTGCCAGCAGTAATGGACGGTCCCTCGATCTCTCTGGCTACACCTTC
TRBJ1-1,-,TRBV21-1,-,CASSLTGTGSGNTEAFF,TGTGCCAGCAGCTTGACCGGGACAGGGAGTGGGAACACTGAAGCTTTCTTT
TRBJ1-2,-,TRBV6-1,-,CASSGYRANYGYTF,TGTGCCAGCAGTGGCTACAGGGCAAACTATGGCTACACCTTC
TRBJ2-7,-,TRBV4-2,-,CASSQDGGQRESYEQYF,TGTGCCAGCAGCCAAGATGGCGGGCAGCGAGAATCCTACGAGCAGTACTTC
TRBJ2-3,many,TRBV4-2,-,CASSQDYGSTDTQYF,TGTGCCAGCAGCCAAGATTACGGGAGCACAGATACGCAGTATTTT
TRBJ2-7,-,TRBV7-9,-,CASSSGDRSAYEQYF,TGTGCCAGCAGCAGCGGGGACAGATCAGCCTACGAGCAGTACTTC
TRBJ2-3,-,TRBV15,TRBD2,CATSRARAGGRTDTQYF,TGTGCCACCAGCAGAGCGAGGGCGGGAGGACGCACAGATACGCAGTATTTT
TRBJ1-1,-,TRBV6-5,-,CASSYSWTDNTEAFF,TGTGCCAGCAGTTACTCGTGGACCGATAACACTGAAGCTTTCTTT
TRBJ2-7,-,TRBV28,-,CASSTPLRFSYEQYF,TGTGCCAGCAGTACCCCCCTGCGATTCTCCTACGAGCAGTACTTC
TRBJ1-2,once,TRBV9,TRBD1,CASSVGQGGIYGYTF,TGTGCCAGCAGCGTAGGCCAGGGGGGGATCTATGGCTACACCTTC
TRBJ1-2,-,TRBV6-1,-,CASSLDRTNYGYTF,TGTGCCAGCAGTCTCGACAGGACTAACTATGGCTACACCTTC
TRBJ2-3,-,TRBV10-3,TRBD2,CAIRQWLAGTDTQYF,TGTGCCATCCGACAGTGGCTAGCGGGCACAGATACGCAGTATTTT
TRBJ1-2,-,TRBV2,-,CASSDQLVNYGYTF,TGTGCCAGCAGTGATCAGCTAGTTAACTATGGCTACACCTTC
TRBJ2-1,-,TRBV27,-,CASRSSGTLGEQFF,TGTGCCAGCAGGTCCAGCGGGACACTCGGGGAGCAGTTCTTC
TRBJ1-2,few,TRBV7-3,TRBD1,CASSLSGTGMYGYTF,TGTGCCAGCAGCCTTAGCGGGACAGGGATGTATGGCTACACCTTC
TRBJ2-1,-,TRBV28,TRBD2,CALGLAGDHEQFF,TGTGCCCTGGGGCTAGCGGGAGACCATGAGCAGTTCTTC
TRBJ2-7,-,TRBV6-1,-,CASRFTSSGSYEQYF,TGTGCCAGCAGGTTCACTAGCTCCGGCTCCTACGAGCAGTACTTC
TRBJ2-1,-,TRBV7-9,TRBD2,CASTLAGLAIDEQFF,TGTGCCAGCACCTTGGCCGGACTAGCGATCGATGAGCAGTTCTTC
TRBJ2-5,-,TRBV11-2,-,CASSLEWGETQYF,TGTGCCAGCAGCTTGGAATGGGGAGAGACCCAGTACTTC
TRBJ1-4,-,TRBV15,-,CATSREGRGGEKLFF,TGTGCCACCAGCAGAGAAGGTCGGGGAGGGGAAAAACTGTTTTTT
TRBJ2-2,many,TRBV6-4,TRBD2,CASSGTSGSTGELFF,TGTGCCAGCAGTGGGACTAGCGGGAGCACCGGGGAGCTGTTTTTT
TRBJ2-1,-,TRBV4-2,-,CASSQELVGNEQFF,TGTGCCAGCAGCCAAGAACTAGTAGGCAATGAGCAGTTCTTC
TRBJ2-7,-,TRBV5-1,-,CASSLALAGEQYF,TGCGCCAGCAGCCTGGCACTAGCCGGCGAGCAGTACTTC
TRBJ2-1,-,TRBV7-6,TRBD2,CASSLWLADNNEQFF,TGTGCCAGCAGCTTATGGCTAGCGGATAACAATGAGCAGTTCTTC
TRBJ2-3,-,TRBV30,-,CAWSVDTQYF,TGTGCCTGGAGTGTGGATACGCAGTATTTT
TRBJ2-1,-,TRBV7-9,-,CASSLAARSVGEQFF,TGTGCCAGCAGCTTAGCAGCCAGGAGTGTGGGTGAGCAGTTCTTC
TRBJ1-1,-,TRBV7-2,-,CASSVIVRGIRLNTEAFF,TGTGCCAGCAGCGTCATTGTGAGGGGCATAAGACTGAACACTGAAGCTTTCTTT
TRBJ1-5,-,TRBV5-6,TRBD1,CASSFHRGPNQPQHF,TGTGCCAGCAGCTTCCACAGGGGGCCCAATCAGCCCCAGCATTTT
TRBJ1-1,-,TRBV6-6,TRBD1,CASSSGQGGTEAFF,TGTGCCAGCAGTTCCGGACAGGGAGGAACTGAAGCTTTCTTT
TRBJ1-2,-,TRBV9,TRBD1,CASSTRTGDGYTF,TGTGCCAGCAGCACCCGGACAGGAGATGGCTACACCTTC
TRBJ1-1,-,TRBV27,TRBD1,CASKDRGFLTEAFF,TGTGCCAGCAAGGACAGGGGGTTTCTCACTGAAGCTTTCTTT
TRBJ2-7,-,TRBV4-1,-,CASSQVLRDSYEQYF,TGCGCCAGCAGCCAGGTCCTGCGGGACAGCTACGAGCAGTACTTC
TRBJ1-2,many,TRBV6-1,-,CASSEGQEPNYGYTF,TGTGCCAGCAGTGAAGGACAGGAGCCTAACTATGGCTACACCTTC